These T cell receptor beta chains were read from a single sample in a study of OX40 agonist ivuxolimab in advanced cancers. Measured with immunoSEQ multiplex PCR; TCRdb has only the in-frame clones, and not every one. The sample has about 75,000 clones, 86% seen once. The starting material was CD4+ or CD8+ T cells sorted from blood, obtained in a trial of the OX40 agonist ivuxolimab. All receptors come from an adult with an advanced solid tumor such as melanoma, head and neck, liver or kidney cancer. Both conserved end residues are part of each CDR3. Each record gives: V gene, D gene, J gene, clone size, CDR3 DNA, CDR3 protein. D genes are given only for firm matches. Size is stated for part of the rows, as once, few or many counts, or as a class when the clone is expanded.

TRBV6-6	TRBD1	TRBJ2-7	once	TGTGCCAGCAGTTACTTTACAGGGGGAGAGCAGTACTTC	CASSYFTGGEQYF
TRBV15	NA	TRBJ2-1	NA	TGTGCCACCAGCAGAGATCAAGGCTCCTACAATGAGCAGTTCTTC	CATSRDQGSYNEQFF
TRBV5-5	NA	TRBJ2-3	NA	TGTGCCAGCAGCCCCGGATCCGCGGGAGATACGCAGTATTTT	CASSPGSAGDTQYF
TRBV6-5	TRBD1	TRBJ2-7	NA	TGTGCCAGCAGCATGGACAGGTGGTCCTACGAGCAGTACTTC	CASSMDRWSYEQYF
TRBV5-1	NA	TRBJ2-2	NA	TGCGCCAGCAGCCTACGACAGGATAACACCGGGGAGCTGTTTTTT	CASSLRQDNTGELFF
TRBV16	NA	TRBJ1-2	NA	TGTGCCAGCAGCCGGACCGATCCAGGCGGCTACACCTTC	CASSRTDPGGYTF
TRBV5-8	NA	TRBJ1-6	NA	TGTGCCAGCAGCTTTTTAGTACAGGGCGACTCACCCCTCCACTTT	CASSFLVQGDSPLHF
TRBV5-6	NA	TRBJ2-3	NA	TGTGCCAGCAGCTTGAATGGGCCGGGGGATACGCAGTATTTT	CASSLNGPGDTQYF
TRBV5-4	NA	TRBJ1-4	NA	TGTGCCAGCAGCTTCAGGGGTTTTGTTGGGAAACTGTTTTTT	CASSFRGFVGKLFF
TRBV2	NA	TRBJ2-2	few	TGTGCCAGCAGTGAACTTCGGAACACCGGGGAGCTGTTTTTT	CASSELRNTGELFF
TRBV15	TRBD2	TRBJ2-1	NA	TGTGCCACCAGTCGCCCATTCGCCGCGGTGGGTGCGGGAGTACGGTCCTACAATGAGCAGTTCTTC	CATSRPFAAVGAGVRSYNEQFF
TRBV10-1	TRBD2	TRBJ2-7	NA	TGCGCCAGCAGTGACCGACTAGCGGGTGAGCAGTACTTC	CASSDRLAGEQYF
TRBV5-1	NA	TRBJ1-2	once	TGCGCCAGCAGCTTGGCCCACGGGGCGACCTATGGCTACACCTTC	CASSLAHGATYGYTF
TRBV2	NA	TRBJ1-1	NA	TGTGCCAGCACGGCCAACACTGAAGCTTTCTTT	CASTANTEAFF
TRBV7-2	NA	TRBJ1-1	few	TGTGCCAGCAGCTTTCGTTTGAGGGTCACTGAAGCTTTCTTT	CASSFRLRVTEAFF
TRBV30	NA	TRBJ1-4	once	TGTGCCTGGAGTGTAAACACTAATGAAAAACTGTTTTTT	CAWSVNTNEKLFF
TRBV6-5	NA	TRBJ2-4	NA	TGTGCCAGCAGTTACCCCGAGCTTCTAGCCAAAAACATTCAGTACTTC	CASSYPELLAKNIQYF
TRBV7-9	NA	TRBJ2-2	once	TGTGCCAGCAGCTTATCTCAGGGATTAAAGGGGGAGCTGTTTTTT	CASSLSQGLKGELFF
TRBV11-3	TRBD2	TRBJ2-1	once	TGTGCCAGCAGCGTCACTAGCGATCTTGGCCATGAGCAGTTCTTC	CASSVTSDLGHEQFF
TRBV7-2	TRBD2	TRBJ2-1	NA	TGTGCCAGCAGCTATGGACTAGCGGGTGAGCAGTTCTTC	CASSYGLAGEQFF